Listed below are T cell receptor beta chains from one sample, sequenced in a study of OX40 agonist ivuxolimab in advanced cancers. Produced via immunoSEQ multiplex PCR; TCRdb's table is partial and in-frame only. The repertoire has about 55,000 clones, almost 85% of them found once; the top ten carry 3.5% to 5.5%. The sequencing used CD4+ or CD8+ T cells sorted from blood, collected in a trial of the OX40 agonist ivuxolimab. The receptors were gathered from an adult with an advanced solid tumor such as melanoma, head and neck, liver or kidney cancer. CDR3s include the opening cysteine and the closing phenylalanine or tryptophan. A D gene is named only where the DNA matches it firmly. Part of the rows lack a size; the others show once, few, many or a class for expanded clones.

d_gene: NA
abundance: NA
j_gene: TRBJ2-7
v_gene: TRBV11-1
CDR3nt: TGTGCCAGCAGCTGGGCGGGCCTCTCCTACGAGCAGTACTTC
CDR3aa: CASSWAGLSYEQYF

d_gene: NA
abundance: NA
j_gene: TRBJ2-7
v_gene: TRBV11-1
CDR3nt: TGTGCCAGCAGCGCCACAGGCCTCTACGAGCAGTACTTC
CDR3aa: CASSATGLYEQYF

d_gene: NA
abundance: NA
j_gene: TRBJ2-1
v_gene: TRBV6-5
CDR3nt: TGTGCCAGCAAAGAAGCGGGTGGGGACAATGAGCAGTTCTTC
CDR3aa: CASKEAGGDNEQFF

d_gene: NA
abundance: NA
j_gene: TRBJ2-6
v_gene: TRBV18
CDR3nt: TGTGCCAGCTCACCAACAGGGGGGGAAGCTGGGGCCAACGTCCTGACTTTC
CDR3aa: CASSPTGGEAGANVLTF

d_gene: NA
abundance: NA
j_gene: TRBJ1-4
v_gene: TRBV5-1
CDR3nt: TGCGCCAGCAGCTTGGCCACAGGGCCGGACGAAAAACTGTTTTTT
CDR3aa: CASSLATGPDEKLFF

d_gene: TRBD2
abundance: once
j_gene: TRBJ2-1
v_gene: TRBV28
CDR3nt: TGTGCCACGCGACTAGCGGGAGGGGCGCATGAGCAGTTCTTC
CDR3aa: CATRLAGGAHEQFF

d_gene: NA
abundance: NA
j_gene: TRBJ2-1
v_gene: TRBV11-2
CDR3nt: TGTGCCAGCAGCTTGCGGGGATTACAGGGGAAGGCTTACAATGAGCAGTTCTTC
CDR3aa: CASSLRGLQGKAYNEQFF

d_gene: TRBD1
abundance: NA
j_gene: TRBJ2-1
v_gene: TRBV7-2
CDR3nt: TGTGCCAGCAGCTCCACAGGGGGCCACGAGTTCTTC
CDR3aa: CASSSTGGHEFF

d_gene: TRBD2
abundance: NA
j_gene: TRBJ2-1
v_gene: TRBV6-6
CDR3nt: TGTGCCAGCAGTTCGACGATTAGCGGGGGATACAATGAGCAGTTCTTC
CDR3aa: CASSSTISGGYNEQFF

d_gene: NA
abundance: NA
j_gene: TRBJ2-2
v_gene: TRBV19
CDR3nt: TGTGCCAGTAGTACCCGGCCGGGGAAACCCAACACCGGGGAGCTGTTTTTT
CDR3aa: CASSTRPGKPNTGELFF

d_gene: NA
abundance: once
j_gene: TRBJ2-2
v_gene: TRBV10-3
CDR3nt: TGTGCCATCAGTGGGGGGGCGGAAGACACCGGGGAGCTGTTTTTT
CDR3aa: CAISGGAEDTGELFF

d_gene: NA
abundance: NA
j_gene: TRBJ1-1
v_gene: TRBV4-2
CDR3nt: TGTGCCAGCAGCCAAGACGGGGTAAAGGGCACTGAAGCTTTCTTT
CDR3aa: CASSQDGVKGTEAFF

d_gene: NA
abundance: once
j_gene: TRBJ2-2
v_gene: TRBV6-5
CDR3nt: TGTGCCAGCAGCTTACAGGGCATCCTCTCGGGGGAGCTGTTTTTT
CDR3aa: CASSLQGILSGELFF

d_gene: TRBD1
abundance: NA
j_gene: TRBJ2-3
v_gene: TRBV30
CDR3nt: TGTGCCTGGACCTGGGGGAGGGACAGGGGAACAGATACGCAGTATTTT
CDR3aa: CAWTWGRDRGTDTQYF

d_gene: NA
abundance: medium-sized
j_gene: TRBJ2-5
v_gene: TRBV7-2
CDR3nt: TGTGCCAGCAGCTTAGCTGAGACCCAGTACTTC
CDR3aa: CASSLAETQYF

d_gene: NA
abundance: NA
j_gene: TRBJ1-3
v_gene: TRBV6-6
CDR3nt: TGTGCCAGCAGTTCCCCCACAGTCTCTGGAAACACCATATATTTT
CDR3aa: CASSSPTVSGNTIYF

d_gene: NA
abundance: NA
j_gene: TRBJ2-5
v_gene: TRBV6-1
CDR3nt: NA
CDR3aa: CASSEVGSGIGLYF

d_gene: NA
abundance: few
j_gene: TRBJ2-1
v_gene: TRBV2
CDR3nt: TGTGCCAGCAGTGAGTTTGTGACAGTCAATGAGCAGTTCTTC
CDR3aa: CASSEFVTVNEQFF

d_gene: NA
abundance: NA
j_gene: TRBJ1-1
v_gene: TRBV4-3
CDR3nt: TGCGCCAGCAGCCATATGGGGACGGGGAACACTGAAGCTTTCTTT
CDR3aa: CASSHMGTGNTEAFF

d_gene: NA
abundance: NA
j_gene: TRBJ1-2
v_gene: TRBV28
CDR3nt: TGTGCCAGCAGTTTAGCGACCTATGGCTACACCTTC
CDR3aa: CASSLATYGYTF

d_gene: TRBD1
abundance: NA
j_gene: TRBJ1-2
v_gene: TRBV30
CDR3nt: TGTGCCTGGGAGCCGGGGTTCGGGACAGCACATGGCTACACCTTC
CDR3aa: CAWEPGFGTAHGYTF

d_gene: TRBD1
abundance: NA
j_gene: TRBJ1-2
v_gene: TRBV30
CDR3nt: TGTGCCTGGAGTTCCACAGGGGACTATGGCTACACCTTC
CDR3aa: CAWSSTGDYGYTF

d_gene: TRBD2
abundance: NA
j_gene: TRBJ2-7
v_gene: TRBV15
CDR3nt: TGTGCCACCAGCAGCGGGCGGGGAGGGACCTACGAGCAGTACTTC
CDR3aa: CATSSGRGGTYEQYF

d_gene: TRBD1
abundance: NA
j_gene: TRBJ2-5
v_gene: TRBV6-1
CDR3nt: TGTGCCAGCAGCCCTACGGCAGGGGGTTGGGAGACCCAGTACTTC
CDR3aa: CASSPTAGGWETQYF

d_gene: NA
abundance: NA
j_gene: TRBJ1-1
v_gene: TRBV6-1
CDR3nt: TGTGCCAGCAGTGTCAGGGTGAACACTGAAGCTTTCTTT
CDR3aa: CASSVRVNTEAFF

d_gene: NA
abundance: NA
j_gene: TRBJ2-7
v_gene: TRBV5-4
CDR3nt: TGTGCCAGCAGCTTGTCCGGGAACTCCTACGAGCAGTACTTC
CDR3aa: CASSLSGNSYEQYF

d_gene: NA
abundance: NA
j_gene: TRBJ1-5
v_gene: TRBV18
CDR3nt: TGTGCCAGCCACGACGGGGGGGGTAGCAATCAGCCCCAGCATTTT
CDR3aa: CASHDGGGSNQPQHF

d_gene: NA
abundance: once
j_gene: TRBJ2-7
v_gene: TRBV29-1
CDR3nt: TGCAGCGTTGAGGGGGGCGGGTTTTTCCACGAGCAGTACTTC
CDR3aa: CSVEGGGFFHEQYF

d_gene: TRBD2
abundance: once
j_gene: TRBJ2-7
v_gene: TRBV27
CDR3nt: TGTGCCAGCAGTTCGATCTTAGCGGGAGGGGGGTACGAGCAGTACTTC
CDR3aa: CASSSILAGGGYEQYF

d_gene: TRBD1
abundance: NA
j_gene: TRBJ2-7
v_gene: TRBV7-9
CDR3nt: TGTGCCAGCAGCTCGAGGACGGGACAGGGCTACGAGCAGTACTTC
CDR3aa: CASSSRTGQGYEQYF

d_gene: TRBD2
abundance: NA
j_gene: TRBJ2-1
v_gene: TRBV5-1
CDR3nt: TGCGCCAGCAGCCTGGGGGGGAACGTTCCTAACAATGAGCAGTTCTTC
CDR3aa: CASSLGGNVPNNEQFF

d_gene: TRBD2
abundance: NA
j_gene: TRBJ2-7
v_gene: TRBV14
CDR3nt: TGTGCCAGCAGCCAGGCCTCCGTTAGCGGGACCTACGAGCAGTACTTC
CDR3aa: CASSQASVSGTYEQYF

d_gene: NA
abundance: NA
j_gene: TRBJ2-7
v_gene: TRBV19
CDR3nt: TGTGCCAGTAAAATAGGCGGCGGACGCTCCTACGAGCAGTACTTC
CDR3aa: CASKIGGGRSYEQYF

d_gene: TRBD2
abundance: NA
j_gene: TRBJ2-7
v_gene: TRBV19
CDR3nt: TGTGCCAGTGGGAAGACTAGCGGGAGCCGGAACGAGCAGTACTTC
CDR3aa: CASGKTSGSRNEQYF

d_gene: TRBD1
abundance: NA
j_gene: TRBJ2-1
v_gene: TRBV5-1
CDR3nt: TGCGCCAGCAGCCCGGGGACAGGGGGCAATGAGCAGTTCTTC
CDR3aa: CASSPGTGGNEQFF

d_gene: TRBD2
abundance: NA
j_gene: TRBJ2-2
v_gene: TRBV7-3
CDR3nt: TGTGCCAGCAGCCCCAGCGGGAGGGCCATCGGGGAGCTGTTTTTT
CDR3aa: CASSPSGRAIGELFF

d_gene: NA
abundance: NA
j_gene: TRBJ1-1
v_gene: TRBV5-4
CDR3nt: TGTGCCAGCAGCTTGGGGGTGGCGCAGACTGAAGCTTTCTTT
CDR3aa: CASSLGVAQTEAFF

d_gene: NA
abundance: NA
j_gene: TRBJ1-1
v_gene: TRBV12-5
CDR3nt: TGTGCTAGTGGTTTGCCTGTATGGAACACTGAAGCTTTCTTT
CDR3aa: CASGLPVWNTEAFF

d_gene: NA
abundance: NA
j_gene: TRBJ2-7
v_gene: TRBV5-6
CDR3nt: TGTGCCAGCAGCGACGGAGGGCCCCACGACGAGCAGTACTTC
CDR3aa: CASSDGGPHDEQYF

d_gene: TRBD2
abundance: NA
j_gene: TRBJ2-7
v_gene: TRBV14
CDR3nt: TGTGCCAGCAGCCAAGAATCGCCCGGCGGGAGTCGCCACGAGCAGTACTTC
CDR3aa: CASSQESPGGSRHEQYF

d_gene: TRBD2
abundance: once
j_gene: TRBJ2-1
v_gene: TRBV11-2
CDR3nt: TGTGCCAGCAGCCGAGCTAGCGGGAGTCGGAATGAGCAGTTCTTC
CDR3aa: CASSRASGSRNEQFF

d_gene: NA
abundance: NA
j_gene: TRBJ2-7
v_gene: TRBV7-8
CDR3nt: TGTGCCAGCACCTTACAGGGAGCGAGCTCCTACGAGCAGTACTTC
CDR3aa: CASTLQGASSYEQYF

d_gene: TRBD1
abundance: NA
j_gene: TRBJ2-4
v_gene: TRBV18
CDR3nt: TGTGCCAGCTCCGAGATACAGGGGGCGTTATCCAAAAACATTCAGTACTTC
CDR3aa: CASSEIQGALSKNIQYF

d_gene: NA
abundance: NA
j_gene: TRBJ2-1
v_gene: TRBV12-5
CDR3nt: TGTGCTAGTGGGGCAGCGTCCGTTATCGGCAATGAGCAGTTCTTC
CDR3aa: CASGAASVIGNEQFF

d_gene: NA
abundance: NA
j_gene: TRBJ2-5
v_gene: TRBV2
CDR3nt: TGTGCCAGCAGCGCCAATTGGCTACAAGAGACCCAGTACTTC
CDR3aa: CASSANWLQETQYF

d_gene: NA
abundance: NA
j_gene: TRBJ1-1
v_gene: TRBV15
CDR3nt: TGTGCCACCAGCAGAGAACGTCAGATCCTTGAAGCTTTCTTT
CDR3aa: CATSRERQILEAFF

d_gene: NA
abundance: NA
j_gene: TRBJ1-2
v_gene: TRBV5-6
CDR3nt: TGTGCCAGCAGCTTGCCTCCTTCCGGTGTCGACGGCTACACCTTC
CDR3aa: CASSLPPSGVDGYTF

d_gene: NA
abundance: NA
j_gene: TRBJ1-1
v_gene: TRBV29-1
CDR3nt: TGCAGCGTTGACGTAACAGGGATGAACACTGAAGCTTTCTTT
CDR3aa: CSVDVTGMNTEAFF

d_gene: NA
abundance: NA
j_gene: TRBJ2-7
v_gene: TRBV6-1
CDR3nt: TGTGCCATCCCCAAAAGTGGTAAGCAGTACTTC
CDR3aa: CAIPKSGKQYF

d_gene: NA
abundance: NA
j_gene: TRBJ2-1
v_gene: TRBV15
CDR3nt: TGTGCCACCAGCAGAGAGGGGCAGTCTTACAATGAGCAGTTCTTC
CDR3aa: CATSREGQSYNEQFF

d_gene: NA
abundance: NA
j_gene: TRBJ2-3
v_gene: TRBV7-2
CDR3nt: TGTGCCAGCGGGAGAGGGCAGACAGATACGCAGTATTTT
CDR3aa: CASGRGQTDTQYF

d_gene: TRBD1
abundance: NA
j_gene: TRBJ1-2
v_gene: TRBV9
CDR3nt: TGTGCCAGCAGCCCCCGCGACAGGGGGCTCTATGGCTACACCTTC
CDR3aa: CASSPRDRGLYGYTF

d_gene: NA
abundance: few
j_gene: TRBJ2-7
v_gene: TRBV29-1
CDR3nt: TGCAGCGTTGGAGTGGGACCCTCCACCTACGAGCAGTACTTC
CDR3aa: CSVGVGPSTYEQYF

d_gene: NA
abundance: NA
j_gene: TRBJ2-7
v_gene: TRBV4-1
CDR3nt: TGCGCCAGCAGCCAAGCGGGATCCTTCGCCTCCTACGAGCAGTACTTC
CDR3aa: CASSQAGSFASYEQYF

d_gene: TRBD2
abundance: NA
j_gene: TRBJ2-5
v_gene: TRBV19
CDR3nt: TGTGCCAGTAGTATGCGGACTAGCGGGAGATATAGAGAGACCCAGTACTTC
CDR3aa: CASSMRTSGRYRETQYF